The 3 T cell receptor beta chains below were found in one sample sequenced in a study of shared clonotypes between healthy human individuals. Some clones are missing from TCRdb's copy, which holds only in-frame ones; the method was immunoSEQ multiplex PCR. In the table there are roughly 500,000 clones, about 96% of which are singletons. Material: naive CD4+ T cells sorted from blood. Subset: CD45RA+ positively selected. Source of these receptors: a young woman in good health.

CDR3 nucleotides: TGTGCCAGCAGTAGCCGGACATTGTCCGGTGAAGCTTTCTTT. Its translation: CASSSRTLSGEAFF. This chain links TRBV6-6 with TRBJ1-1; possibly TRBD1 for D (5 bases). This CDR3 is 14 amino acids long. Germline CDR1 is MNHNY and CDR2 is SVGAGI (reference sequence). The V and J ends lost 5 bases and 7 bases respectively, with 17 bases between them.

The V and J genes are TRBV5-1 and TRBJ2-7; 9 nucleotides agree with TRBD2. V was pared by 4 bases and J by 0 bases, with 2 bases of the junction left unmatched. The CDR3 has 14 residues. CDR1 is SGHRS, CDR2 YFSETQ, per germline. CDR3 coding DNA: TGCGCCAGCAGCATTAGCGGGGGCTCCTACGAGCAGTACTTC. This gives the protein CASSISGGSYEQYF.

The J gene is TRBJ1-3, the V gene TRBV18; perhaps TRBD1 as D (5 bases). Germline values: CDR1 KGHSH, CDR2 LQKENI. V dropped 5 bases and J dropped 0 bases, with 8 bases sitting between them. This CDR3 region has 14 residues. The chain's CDR3 is CASSTGDSGNTIYF. The DNA for the CDR3 is TGTGCCAGCTCAACGGGGGACTCTGGAAACACCATATATTTT.